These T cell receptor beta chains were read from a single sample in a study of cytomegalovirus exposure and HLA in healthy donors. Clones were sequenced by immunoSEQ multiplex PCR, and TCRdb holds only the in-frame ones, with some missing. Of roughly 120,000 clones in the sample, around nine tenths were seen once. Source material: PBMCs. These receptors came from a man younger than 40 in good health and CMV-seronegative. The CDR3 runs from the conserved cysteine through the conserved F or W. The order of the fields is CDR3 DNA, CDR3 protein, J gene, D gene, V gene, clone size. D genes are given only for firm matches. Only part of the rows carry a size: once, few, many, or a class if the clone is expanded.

CDR3nt: TGTGCCAGCTCACCCATCGACAGTTACACCGGGGAGCTGTTTTTT
CDR3aa: CASSPIDSYTGELFF
j_gene: TRBJ2-2
d_gene: -
v_gene: TRBV18
abundance: -

CDR3nt: TGTGCCAGCAGTGAACCGGACAGAGTAAATGAAAAACTGTTTTTT
CDR3aa: CASSEPDRVNEKLFF
j_gene: TRBJ1-4
d_gene: -
v_gene: TRBV25-1
abundance: -

CDR3nt: TGTGCCAGCAGCTTAGATATCTTCGGGAGGGGAGCTTTCTTT
CDR3aa: CASSLDIFGRGAFF
j_gene: TRBJ1-1
d_gene: -
v_gene: TRBV11-1
abundance: -

CDR3nt: TGTGCTAGTGGTTTGCCCCAGGTTGAGTCGGGGACTGAAGCTTTCTTT
CDR3aa: CASGLPQVESGTEAFF
j_gene: TRBJ1-1
d_gene: -
v_gene: TRBV12-5
abundance: -

CDR3nt: TGTGCCAGCAGCCCGCAGGGGGATCAGCCCCAGCATTTT
CDR3aa: CASSPQGDQPQHF
j_gene: TRBJ1-5
d_gene: TRBD1
v_gene: TRBV7-6
abundance: -

CDR3nt: TGCGCCAGCAGCCAAGTCCAGGGGAATGCCGAGCAGTACTTC
CDR3aa: CASSQVQGNAEQYF
j_gene: TRBJ2-7
d_gene: -
v_gene: TRBV4-1
abundance: -

CDR3nt: TGTGCCAGCAGCTTGCTACTAGCGGGGACCGGGGAGCTGTTTTTT
CDR3aa: CASSLLLAGTGELFF
j_gene: TRBJ2-2
d_gene: TRBD2
v_gene: TRBV7-9
abundance: -

CDR3nt: TGTGCCGCAAGACAGGGAATAGATACGCAGTATTTT
CDR3aa: CAARQGIDTQYF
j_gene: TRBJ2-3
d_gene: TRBD1
v_gene: TRBV6-6
abundance: -

CDR3nt: TGTGCCAGCAGCCGCCAAGGCGACGGGTTGGGCACTGAAGCTTTCTTT
CDR3aa: CASSRQGDGLGTEAFF
j_gene: TRBJ1-1
d_gene: -
v_gene: TRBV11-2
abundance: few

CDR3nt: TGCAGTGCTATTAGCTCCTACGAGCAGTACTTC
CDR3aa: CSAISSYEQYF
j_gene: TRBJ2-7
d_gene: -
v_gene: TRBV20-1
abundance: -

CDR3nt: TGTGCCAGTAGTATGTTAGGGCAGGGGGCACCCCGAGATACGCAGTATTTT
CDR3aa: CASSMLGQGAPRDTQYF
j_gene: TRBJ2-3
d_gene: TRBD1
v_gene: TRBV19
abundance: -

CDR3nt: TGCGCCAGCAGCTACGGGACTAGCGGGGGACTTAGCACAGATACGCAGTATTTT
CDR3aa: CASSYGTSGGLSTDTQYF
j_gene: TRBJ2-3
d_gene: TRBD2
v_gene: TRBV5-1
abundance: -

CDR3nt: TGTGCCAGCAGCTTAGGGGACAGACCCCGCACAGATACGCAGTATTTT
CDR3aa: CASSLGDRPRTDTQYF
j_gene: TRBJ2-3
d_gene: TRBD1
v_gene: TRBV7-9
abundance: once